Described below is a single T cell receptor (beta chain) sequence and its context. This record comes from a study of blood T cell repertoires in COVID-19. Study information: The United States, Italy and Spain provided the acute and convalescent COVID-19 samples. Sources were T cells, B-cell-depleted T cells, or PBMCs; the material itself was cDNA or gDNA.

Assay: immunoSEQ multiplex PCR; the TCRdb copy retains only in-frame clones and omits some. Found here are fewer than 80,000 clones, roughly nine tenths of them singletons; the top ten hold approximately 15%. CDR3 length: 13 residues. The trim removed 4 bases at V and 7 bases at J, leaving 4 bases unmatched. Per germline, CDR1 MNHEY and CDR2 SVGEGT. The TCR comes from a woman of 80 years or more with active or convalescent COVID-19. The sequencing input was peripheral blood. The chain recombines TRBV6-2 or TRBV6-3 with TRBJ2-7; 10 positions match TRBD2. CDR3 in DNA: TGTGCCAGCAGTTCAGCGGGGGGGCGTGAGCAGTACTTC. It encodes CASSSAGGREQYF.